This T cell receptor (beta chain) is from a study of blood T cell repertoires in COVID-19. This CDR3 spans 14 amino acids. Between the trimmed V and J ends, which lost 8 bases and 0 bases, there was a span of 11 bases. From germline, CDR1 is SNHLY and CDR2 FYNNEI. Sequenced by immunoSEQ multiplex PCR; TCRdb stores in-frame clones only, minus some. The repertoire includes 150,000 to 200,000 clones, around 85% of them detected once, and around 8% sits in the top ten. The TCR sequence derives from a woman aged 80 or over with COVID-19, enrolled during active disease. The sequencing sample was made of peripheral blood. The chain couples TRBV2 to TRBJ1-3; D uncertain. This CDR3 is CASLFGGSGNTIYF. DNA of the CDR3: TGTGCCAGCTTGTTCGGTGGCTCTGGAAACACCATATATTTT. Filled out from reference TRBV2 and TRBJ1-3, the complete variable domain reads EPEVTQTPSHQVTQMGQEVILRCVPISNHLYFYWYRQILGQKVEFLVSFYNNEISEKSEIFDDQFSVERPDGSNFTLKIRSTKLEDSAMYFCASLFGGSGNTIYFGEGSWLTVV.